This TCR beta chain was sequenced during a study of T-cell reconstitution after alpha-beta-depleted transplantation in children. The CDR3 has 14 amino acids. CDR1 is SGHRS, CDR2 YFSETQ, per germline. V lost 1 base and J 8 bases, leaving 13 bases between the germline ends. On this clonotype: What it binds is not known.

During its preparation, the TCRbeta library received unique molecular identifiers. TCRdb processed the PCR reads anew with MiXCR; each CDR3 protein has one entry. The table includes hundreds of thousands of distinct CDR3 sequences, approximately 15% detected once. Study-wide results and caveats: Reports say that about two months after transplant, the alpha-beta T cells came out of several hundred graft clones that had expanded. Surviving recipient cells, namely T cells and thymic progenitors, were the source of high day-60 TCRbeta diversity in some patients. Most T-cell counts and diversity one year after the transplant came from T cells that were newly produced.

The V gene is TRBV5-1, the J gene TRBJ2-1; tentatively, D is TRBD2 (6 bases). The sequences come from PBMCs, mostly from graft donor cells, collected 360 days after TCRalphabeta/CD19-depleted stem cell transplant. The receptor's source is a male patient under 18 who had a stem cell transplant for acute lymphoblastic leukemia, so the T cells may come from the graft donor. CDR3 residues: CASSLLVADHEQFF. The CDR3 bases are TGCGCCAGCAGCTTGCTGGTAGCGGACCATGAGCAGTTCTTC.